This T cell receptor (beta chain) was observed in a study of T cells in Graves' hyperthyroidism and ophthalmopathy. Across the whole study: Peripheral blood samples were taken at initial diagnosis, prior to any treatment.

The table lists this clonotype with many counts. TCR beta CDR3 region amplification was performed from RNA transcripts. The TCR CDR3 first-round RT-PCR relied on the HTBI primer set. In TCRdb, the multiplex PCR reads were re-called with MiXCR into one record per CDR3 protein. This sample has about 620,000 distinct CDR3 sequences, with 15% to 20% found just once. The source is a woman aged 25 to 39 with Graves' hyperthyroidism. The sequencing input was blood.

CDR3 loop: CASSEALFSTGYTF. CDR3 nucleotide sequence: TGTGCCAGCAGTGAAGCGCTTTTCTCCACCGGCTACACCTTC. The V call is TRBV2, the J call TRBJ1-2; no firm D call. The CDR3 sequence is 14 residues long. V lost 0 bases to trimming and J lost 8 bases, with 13 bases between them. Germline V gene sequence: CDR1 SNHLY, CDR2 FYNNEI.